Following are 24 T cell receptor beta chains from one sample sequenced in a study of beta chain features in type 1 diabetes. Expressed TCRB transcripts were sequenced after all isolated RNA was converted to cDNA. TCRdb keeps only in-frame clones here, not all; method: immunoSEQ multiplex PCR. The profile shows roughly 450,000 clones, approximately 15% of them singletons. Source material: naive CD4+ T cells from blood. The receptor set was obtained from a man aged 25 to 40 in good health.

This clone was seen a handful of times. The chain uses TRBV5-1 and TRBJ2-7; a possible D gene is TRBD2 (7 bases). Per germline, CDR1 SGHRS and CDR2 YFSETQ. The CDR3 length is 13 residues. V was pared by 6 bases and J by 4 bases, with 14 bases between. DNA for the CDR3: TGCGCCAGCACGGGGGGCGAAAGTTACGAGCAGTACTTC. It specifies CASTGGESYEQYF.

This clone was detected only a few times. The chain has TRBV7-2 and TRBJ2-3, with D perhaps matching TRBD2 (6 bases). CDR1 SGHTA and CDR2 FQGNSA come from the germline V gene. This CDR3 region has 15 residues. V dropped 5 bases and J dropped 0 bases, with 12 bases sitting between them. The CDR3 DNA reads TGTGCCAGCAGCCCCGACGGGGGTAGCACAGATACGCAGTATTTT. Translating gives CASSPDGGSTDTQYF.

This clone turned up a few times. The chain recombines TRBV5-4 with TRBJ2-5; unclear D gene. The ends were cut back, 0 bases at V and 7 bases at J, with 10 bases in the middle. The CDR3 has 13 residues. In germline, CDR1 is SGHNT, CDR2 YYREEE (reference sequence). CDR3 nucleotide sequence: TGTGCCAGCAGCTTGGTTGGTGACGTGACCCAGTACTTC. It translates to CASSLVGDVTQYF.

The CDR3 DNA sequence: TGTGCCAGCAGCGTAGAGACGGTTGCCTACAATGAGCAGTTCTTC. It yields the protein CASSVETVAYNEQFF. V gene TRBV9 combines with J gene TRBJ2-1; D uncertain. Trimming took 0 bases from V and 2 from J, leaving 9 bases between them. This CDR3 is 15 amino acids long. Looked up from germline, CDR1 is SGDLS and CDR2 is YYNGEE.

A few counts support this clone. The chain joins TRBV13 to TRBJ2-2, with D possibly being TRBD1 (6 bases). The CDR3 loop spans 12 amino acids. V was cut by 5 bases and J by 5 bases, with 6 bases left in between. Germline V CDR1 and CDR2: PRHDT, FYEKMQ (reference sequence). This CDR3 is CASSQGTGELFF. CDR3 DNA: TGTGCCAGCAGCCAGGGGACCGGGGAGCTGTTTTTT.

This clone was recorded only once. The chain joins TRBV28 to TRBJ1-2, with D possibly TRBD1 on 6 matching bases. This CDR3 is built from 12 residues. The germline V and J ends were trimmed by 3 bases and 8 bases, with 10 bases remaining between them. Germline V gives CDR1 MDHEN, CDR2 SYDVKM. The CDR3 bases are TGTGCCAGCAGTTTGCAGGGGCGAGGCTACACCTTC. Amino acids: CASSLQGRGYTF.

In this sample, this clone turned up a few times. V and J are TRBV7-9 and TRBJ2-3, with D possibly being TRBD1 (6 bases). Germline V gene lookup returns CDR1 SEHNR and CDR2 FQNEAQ (reference sequence). Trimming took 1 base from V and 1 from J, leaving 6 bases between them. This CDR3 comprises 14 residues. The CDR3 region has the DNA TGTGCCAGCAGCTTAGACAGGGGCACAGATACGCAGTATTTT. Its protein product is CASSLDRGTDTQYF.

This clone has more than one count but fewer than ten. The V gene is TRBV5-4, the J gene TRBJ2-5, with unresolved D. This CDR3 region has 12 residues. Per germline, CDR1 SGHNT and CDR2 YYREEE (reference sequence). V was shortened by 4 bases and J by 5 bases, with 9 bases between the two germline ends. The CDR3 reads CASSEERETQYF. The CDR3 DNA reads as TGTGCCAGCAGCGAGGAGAGGGAGACCCAGTACTTC.

This clone was observed a few times. The genes are TRBV5-6 and TRBJ2-1; a possible D gene is TRBD2 (5 bases). Germline V lookup: CDR1 SGHDT, CDR2 YYEEEE. The CDR3 runs to 16 residues. V was shortened by 1 base and J by 0 bases, with 11 bases between the two germline ends. This CDR3 reads CASSLTAASSYNEQFF. The CDR3 region has the DNA TGTGCCAGCAGCTTGACAGCGGCGAGCTCCTACAATGAGCAGTTCTTC. Full variable domain (outside the CDR3, taken from reference TRBV5-6 and TRBJ2-1): DAGVTQSPTHLIKTRGQQVTLRCSPKSGHDTVSWYQQALGQGPQFIFQYYEEEERQRGNFPDRFSGHQFPNYSSELNVNALLLGDSALYLCASSLTAASSYNEQFFGPGTRLTVL.

The J gene is TRBJ1-6, the V gene TRBV21-1. TRBV21-1 is noted as a pseudogene. The CDR3 is 13 residues long. Written as DNA, the CDR3 is TGTGCCAGCTTCCCCGACGGTGGTTCACCCCTCCACTTT. It codes for CASFPDGGSPLHF.

This chain joins TRBV5-1 and TRBJ2-2, with D perhaps matching TRBD1 or TRBD2 (5 bases each). Germline CDR1 reads SGHRS; CDR2 reads YFSETQ. The length of the CDR3 is 16 residues. Trimming removed 0 bases from V and 5 bases from J, with 14 bases in between. The CDR3 nucleotides read TGCGCCAGCAGCTTGGATGGGACGCTCCTTACCGGGGAGCTGTTTTTT. This codes for CASSLDGTLLTGELFF.

This clone was observed a handful of times. The genes are TRBV14 and TRBJ2-1; D perhaps matches TRBD1 (6 bases). Trimming removed 4 bases at V and 1 base at J, with 14 bases between. Germline V gives CDR1 SGHDN, CDR2 FVKESK. The CDR3 has 16 residues. The CDR3 DNA reads as TGTGCCAGCAGCCGAGTACAGGGATCGTCCTACAATGAGCAGTTCTTC. Its protein is CASSRVQGSSYNEQFF.

This clone was seen a few times. This chain links TRBV19 with TRBJ2-1; D call uncertain. The germline V gene encodes CDR1 LNHDA and CDR2 SQIVND (reference sequence). The germline V and J ends were trimmed by 10 bases and 7 bases, with 11 bases remaining between them. This CDR3 region has 11 residues. The CDR3 DNA follows: TGTGCCACCGTATTTGGGAATGAGCAGTTCTTC. The encoded protein is CATVFGNEQFF.

This clone has only a few counts. V and J are TRBV28 and TRBJ2-6; D unclear. The V end lost 6 bases, the J end lost 1 base, and 10 bases lay between the germline ends. The CDR3 covers 15 residues. Germline V gives CDR1 MDHEN, CDR2 SYDVKM. CDR3 DNA sequence: TGTGCCAGCAGGGTCAGAGCATCTGGGGCCAACGTCCTGACTTTC. This sequence encodes CASRVRASGANVLTF. Variable domain in full (rest from reference TRBV28 and TRBJ2-6): DVKVTQSSRYLVKRTGEKVFLECVQDMDHENMFWYRQDPGLGLRLIYFSYDVKMKEKGDIPEGYSVSREKKERFSLILESASTNQTSMYLCASRVRASGANVLTFGAGSRLTVL.

In its sample, this clone was seen a few times. The same CDR3 arises from other DNA sequences in this sample as well. CDR3 DNA sequence: TGTGCCAGCAGTTACCGAGGGGATGAGCAGTTCTTC. The encoded protein is CASSYRGDEQFF. V and J are TRBV6-6 and TRBJ2-1; D assignment may be TRBD1 or TRBD2 (5 bases each). V lost 2 bases to trimming and J lost 8 bases, with 7 bases between them. The CDR3 is made up of 12 amino acids. Germline-derived CDR1 and CDR2 are MNHNY and SVGAGI (reference sequence).

For the CDR3, the DNA is TGTGCCAGCAGGGACACCCGGAGGAACAATGAGCAGTTCTTC. This codes for CASRDTRRNNEQFF. The chain recombines TRBV11-2 with TRBJ2-1; the D gene could be TRBD1 or TRBD2 (5 bases each). Per the germline V gene, CDR1 is SGHAT and CDR2 is FQNNGV. Trimming took 6 bases from V and 5 from J, leaving 14 bases between them. The CDR3 consists of 14 residues.

J is TRBJ2-1 and V is TRBV15; 8 bases are shared with TRBD2. The ends lost 1 base at V and 4 bases at J; junction bases unmatched: 3. Germline CDR1 reads LNHNV; CDR2 reads YYDKDF (reference sequence). The CDR3 is made up of 15 amino acids. The CDR3 DNA sequence: TGTGCCACCAGCAGAGCCAGCGGGGGATACAATGAGCAGTTCTTC. The encoded protein is CATSRASGGYNEQFF.

This clone was seen ten or more times. CDR3: CATSRELEYEQYV. CDR3 coding DNA: TGTGCCACCAGCAGAGAGTTGGAGTACGAGCAGTACGTC. The chain couples TRBV15 to TRBJ2-7; unclear D gene. Germline CDR1 is LNHNV and CDR2 is YYDKDF (reference sequence). Deletions cut 0 bases from V and 4 bases from J, with 7 bases between. The CDR3 totals 13 residues.

The chain links TRBV19 to TRBJ2-1; D ambiguous. From germline, CDR1 is LNHDA and CDR2 SQIVND (reference sequence). This CDR3 region has 15 residues. The V and J ends lost 3 bases and 0 bases respectively, with 9 bases between them. CDR3 nucleotides: TGTGCCAGTAGTATCGGATCCGGCTCCTACAATGAGCAGTTCTTC. Encoded protein: CASSIGSGSYNEQFF.

This chain links TRBV2 with TRBJ2-4, with 8 bases lining up with TRBD2. CDR1 and CDR2 (germline): SNHLY, FYNNEI. The ends lost 10 bases at V and 3 bases at J; junction bases unmatched: 17. The CDR3 is made up of 17 amino acids. The CDR3 DNA reads TGTGCCACCAGCACGAGCGGGAGTCCTTTCGGCAAAAACATTCAGTACTTC. Protein sequence: CATSTSGSPFGKNIQYF. The whole variable domain, remainder taken from reference TRBV2 and TRBJ2-4, is EPEVTQTPSHQVTQMGQEVILRCVPISNHLYFYWYRQILGQKVEFLVSFYNNEISEKSEIFDDQFSVERPDGSNFTLKIRSTKLEDSAMYFCATSTSGSPFGKNIQYFGAGTRLSVL.

A word on this clone: The sample carries other DNA sequences with the same CDR3. The chain joins TRBV29-1 to TRBJ1-2; the D gene is possibly TRBD1 (5 bases). With 4 bases removed from V and 8 bases from J, the gap between germline ends came to 14 bases. The CDR3 has 12 amino acids. Germline CDR1 and CDR2: SQVTM and ANQGSEA. The CDR3 DNA sequence: TGCAGCGTTGGGCAGGGTGGATACGGCTACACCTTC. Translated: CSVGQGGYGYTF.

This clone was observed a handful of times. V gene TRBV7-2 combines with J gene TRBJ2-5, with D possibly matching TRBD1 (6 bases). Germline lookup yields CDR1 SGHTA and CDR2 FQGNSA. The CDR3 consists of 14 residues. The V end was cut by 0 bases, the J end by 5 bases, with 10 bases between. The chain's CDR3 is CASSLAGARETQYF. The CDR3 coding sequence is TGTGCCAGCAGCTTAGCGGGGGCGCGGGAGACCCAGTACTTC.

Details on this clone: The sample has other DNA sequences that encode this CDR3 too. This chain joins TRBV7-2 and TRBJ1-1; D not resolved. The CDR3 runs to 13 residues. V gave up 5 bases and J gave up 0 bases, with 7 bases separating them. The germline CDR1 and CDR2 sequences are SGHTA and FQGNSA. CDR3 DNA: TGTGCCAGCAGCCCGGGATTGAACACTGAAGCTTTCTTT. Encoded protein: CASSPGLNTEAFF.

The chain links TRBV15 to TRBJ2-1; 13 nucleotides line up with TRBD2. V gave up 4 bases and J gave up 12 bases; unmatched junction bases: 9. This CDR3 has 15 residues. Germline-derived CDR1 and CDR2 are LNHNV and YYDKDF (reference sequence). This CDR3 is CATSTTSGRPSAQFF. CDR3 DNA: TGTGCCACCAGCACGACTAGCGGGAGGCCTTCGGCGCAGTTCTTC.